This is a list of T cell receptor beta chains from one sample in a study of T-cell memory formation after mild COVID-19. TCRdb reprocessed the 5' RACE reads with MiXCR, giving one entry per CDR3 protein. The data hold about 500,000 distinct CDR3 sequences, with about 20% observed a single time. The sample was PBMCs or a T cell subset sorted from them (not recorded which). The receptors were sampled from an adult woman who had mild COVID-19 (a few samples of this study predate the infection). Cell type and time point are not known. Each CDR3 is given with its conserved first and last residue. The order of the fields is V gene, CDR3 length, J gene, D gene, clone size, CDR3 protein, CDR3 DNA. The D gene is left open where the match is weak. Only part of the rows carry a size: once, few, many, or a class if the clone is expanded.

TRBV10-2	14	TRBJ2-3	NA	NA	CASSESIWGDTQYF	TGCGCCAGCAGTGAGTCGATTTGGGGAGATACGCAGTATTTT
TRBV3-1	14	TRBJ1-6	NA	NA	CASSQQGIVSPLHF	TGTGCCAGCAGCCAACAGGGTATCGTCTCACCCCTCCACTTT
TRBV11-2	13	TRBJ2-7	NA	few	CASSVGVTYEQYF	TGTGCCAGCTCGGTGGGGGTGACCTACGAGCAGTACTTC
TRBV19	16	TRBJ2-3	NA	NA	CASTDGGTPSTDTQYF	TGTGCCAGTACCGACGGCGGGACTCCGAGCACAGATACGCAGTATTTT
TRBV23-1	16	TRBJ2-1	NA	NA	CASSQKGGTSYNEQFF	TGCGCCAGCAGTCAAAAGGGCGGAACCTCCTACAATGAGCAGTTCTTC
TRBV19	14	TRBJ2-3	NA	few	CASSARGPTDTQYF	TGTGCCAGTAGTGCCCGGGGGCCCACAGATACGCAGTATTTT
TRBV7-9	14	TRBJ2-5	NA	many	CASSHSVGGETQYF	TGTGCCAGCAGCCACAGTGTAGGTGGAGAGACCCAGTACTTC
TRBV15	14	TRBJ2-3	NA	NA	CATSLRTGTDTQYF	TGTGCCACCAGTCTAAGGACTGGCACAGATACGCAGTATTTT
TRBV7-2	17	TRBJ2-2	TRBD2	many	CASSLGLAGGNTGELFF	TGTGCCAGCAGCTTAGGGCTAGCGGGAGGTAACACCGGGGAGCTGTTTTTT
TRBV11-2	16	TRBJ2-7	NA	NA	CASSLTYRLPSYEQYF	TGTGCCAGCAGCTTAACCTACCGACTACCGTCCTACGAGCAGTACTTC
TRBV18	14	TRBJ1-2	TRBD1	NA	CASSKGDSFYGYTF	TGTGCCAGCTCAAAAGGGGACAGCTTCTATGGCTACACCTTC
TRBV5-5	14	TRBJ1-2	NA	few	CASSLEVLPYGYTF	TGTGCCAGCAGCTTGGAAGTCCTACCCTATGGCTACACCTTC
TRBV2	12	TRBJ2-3	NA	few	CATTGGTDTQYF	TGTGCAACCACGGGGGGCACAGATACGCAGTATTTT
TRBV6-5	14	TRBJ2-2	NA	NA	CASSWRSDTGELFF	TGTGCCAGCAGTTGGCGCAGCGACACCGGGGAGCTGTTTTTT
TRBV4-1	14	TRBJ1-2	TRBD1	NA	CASSQDRGDYGYTF	TGCGCCAGCAGCCAAGACAGGGGGGACTATGGCTACACCTTC
TRBV9	15	TRBJ1-1	TRBD1	few	CASSVVGRGPTEAFF	TGTGCCAGCAGCGTAGTTGGCAGGGGGCCCACTGAAGCTTTCTTT
TRBV15	14	TRBJ2-7	NA	few	CATSSRRTDYEQYF	TGTGCCACCAGCAGCCGGAGGACAGACTACGAGCAGTACTTC
TRBV3-1	16	TRBJ2-3	NA	NA	CASSPNLLYSTDTQYF	TGTGCCAGCAGCCCCAACCTTTTATACAGCACAGATACGCAGTATTTT
TRBV6-5	17	TRBJ1-1	NA	few	CASGSTSPGAQGTEAFF	TGTGCCAGCGGATCCACTTCGCCAGGGGCGCAGGGCACTGAAGCTTTCTTT
TRBV10-3	13	TRBJ2-4	TRBD2	NA	CAIRGTSENIQYF	TGTGCCATCAGAGGGACTAGCGAAAACATTCAGTACTTC
TRBV20-1	17	TRBJ2-1	NA	few	CSARMGASRSSYNEQFF	TGCAGTGCTAGAATGGGGGCTAGCCGGAGCTCCTACAATGAGCAGTTCTTC
TRBV29-1	13	TRBJ1-1	NA	NA	CSVDTGLNTEAFF	TGCAGCGTTGATACAGGGCTGAACACTGAAGCTTTCTTT
TRBV12-3/TRBV12-4	13	TRBJ1-2	NA	NA	CASSLALRGGYTF	TGTGCCAGCAGTTTGGCCTTGCGGGGGGGCTACACCTTC
TRBV30	13	TRBJ2-7	TRBD1	few	CAWRGTARYEQYF	TGTGCCTGGAGGGGGACAGCTAGGTACGAGCAGTACTTC
TRBV27	13	TRBJ2-1	NA	few	CASSYMKSNEQFF	TGTGCCAGCAGTTACATGAAGAGCAATGAGCAGTTCTTC
TRBV29-1	15	TRBJ2-7	NA	NA	CSVEVAGSGAGEQYF	TGCAGCGTTGAAGTTGCTGGCAGTGGAGCTGGCGAGCAGTACTTC
TRBV5-1	17	TRBJ2-6	TRBD1	few	CASSRTGSGAGANVLTF	TGCGCCAGCAGCAGGACAGGTTCAGGTGCTGGGGCCAACGTCCTGACTTTC
TRBV19	13	TRBJ2-4	TRBD1	many	CASSDRGKNIQYF	TGTGCCAGTAGTGACAGGGGGAAAAACATTCAGTACTTC
TRBV18	14	TRBJ1-5	NA	NA	CASSRNGAGQPQHF	TGTGCCAGCTCACGGAACGGGGCGGGGCAGCCCCAGCATTTT
TRBV12-3/TRBV12-4	15	TRBJ2-4	TRBD1	NA	CASSFRGLAKNIQYF	TGTGCCAGCAGTTTTAGGGGGCTAGCCAAAAACATTCAGTACTTC
TRBV6-6	14	TRBJ1-2	NA	NA	CASSYTGTEYGYTF	TGTGCCAGCAGTTACACTGGGACGGAGTATGGCTACACCTTC